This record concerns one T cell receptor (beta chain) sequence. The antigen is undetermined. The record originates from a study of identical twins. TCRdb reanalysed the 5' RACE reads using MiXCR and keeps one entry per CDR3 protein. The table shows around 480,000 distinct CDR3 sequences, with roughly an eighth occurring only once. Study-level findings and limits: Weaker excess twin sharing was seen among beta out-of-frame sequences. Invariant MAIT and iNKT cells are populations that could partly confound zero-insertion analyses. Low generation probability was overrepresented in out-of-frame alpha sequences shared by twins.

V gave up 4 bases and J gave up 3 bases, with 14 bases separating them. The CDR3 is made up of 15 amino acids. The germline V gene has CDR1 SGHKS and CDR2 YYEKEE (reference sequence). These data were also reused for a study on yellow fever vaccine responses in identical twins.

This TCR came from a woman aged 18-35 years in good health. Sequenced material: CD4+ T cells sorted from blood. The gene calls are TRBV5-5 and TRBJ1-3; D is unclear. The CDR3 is CASSIYGVFGNTIYF. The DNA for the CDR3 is TGTGCCAGCAGCATTTACGGGGTTTTTGGAAACACCATATATTTT.